This T cell receptor beta chain was obtained from a study of T-cell memory formation after mild COVID-19. Study as a whole: There were largely donor-specific TCR clusters.

For this clonotype: Its antigen is still unknown.

General observations from the study: Of the contracting clones, CD4+ ones lay mainly in CM and EM, and CD8+ ones in EMRA. Day 15 to 85 contractors were CD4/CD8 balanced; later expanders leaned CD4+.

5'RACE with constant-segment primers yielded barcoded, UMI-tagged TCR alpha and TCR beta cDNA libraries. TCRdb redid the calling of the 5' RACE reads with MiXCR, one entry per CDR3 protein. The sample includes around 340,000 distinct CDR3 sequences, about an eighth of them seen just once. The receptor's source is a man younger than 35 who had mild COVID-19 (a few samples of this study predate the infection). Cell type and time point are not known. Input material: PBMCs or a T cell subset sorted from them (not recorded which).

CDR3 coding DNA: TGTGCCAGCAGCTTGACAGGGGGCGGTAATTCACCCCTCCACTTT. Its translation: CASSLTGGGNSPLHF. V usage is TRBV6-5 and J usage is TRBJ1-6; 10 positions match TRBD1. The CDR3 is 15 amino acids. Germline V gives CDR1 MNHEY, CDR2 SVGAGI. V shed 6 bases, J shed 6 bases, and the junction held 5 bases outside the gene matches.